These T cell receptor beta chains were read from a single sample in a study of vaccination and CD4 T cells after COVID-19. No antigen has been identified for these receptors. MiXCR, applied by TCRdb to the PCR reads, yields one record per CDR3 protein. This sample has 8,700 or so distinct CDR3 sequences, with roughly 27% found just once. Sequencing used CD4+ T cells from blood, cultured in vitro. The origin of the receptors is a human donor in good health. Both conserved end residues are part of each CDR3. A D gene is named only where the DNA matches it firmly. Part of the rows lack a size; the others show once, few, many or a class for expanded clones.

clone size	D gene	V gene	J gene	CDR3 protein	CDR3 DNA
.	TRBD1	TRBV5-1	TRBJ2-2	CASSLQGTGELFF	TGCGCCAGCAGCTTACAGGGGACCGGGGAGCTGTTTTTT
medium-sized	.	TRBV6-1	TRBJ2-3	CASSEAGTLIRTDTQYF	TGTGCCAGCAGTGAAGCAGGGACCTTGATACGCACAGATACGCAGTATTTT
once	TRBD2	TRBV7-2	TRBJ2-7	CASTQALAGGAYEQYF	TGTGCCAGCACCCAAGCCCTAGCGGGAGGTGCCTACGAGCAGTACTTC
.	.	TRBV6-2/TRBV6-3	TRBJ1-2	CASSYLWGTLDYGYTF	TGTGCCAGCAGTTATCTATGGGGGACACTGGACTATGGCTACACCTTC
.	.	TRBV5-1	TRBJ1-6	CASSLRAENSPLHF	TGCGCCAGCAGCTTACGGGCAGAAAATTCACCCCTCCACTTT
.	.	TRBV21-1	TRBJ2-4	CASSKRLSRVDIQYF	TGTGCCAGCAGCAAACGATTAAGCCGAGTGGACATTCAGTACTTC
.	.	TRBV20-1	TRBJ2-3	CSARPPLHTDTQYF	TGCAGTGCTAGACCACCCCTGCACACAGATACGCAGTATTTT
few	TRBD1	TRBV10-3	TRBJ1-1	CAISEPGTVPAFF	TGTGCCATCAGTGAGCCGGGGACAGTTCCGGCTTTCTTT
.	.	TRBV2	TRBJ1-1	CASSAGRSEAFF	TGTGCCAGCAGCGCCGGACGGAGTGAAGCTTTCTTT
few	TRBD2	TRBV15	TRBJ2-7	CATSRALAGSYEQYF	TGTGCCACCAGCAGAGCACTAGCGGGATCCTACGAGCAGTACTTC
.	.	TRBV6-1	TRBJ2-1	CASSLQDNEQFF	TGTGCCAGCAGCCTACAAGACAATGAGCAGTTCTTC
few	.	TRBV6-1	TRBJ1-1	CASSARTVNTEAFF	TGTGCCAGCAGTGCCCGGACGGTGAACACTGAAGCTTTCTTT
few	.	TRBV4-2	TRBJ2-7	CASSQDFSGVKEQYF	TGTGCCAGCAGCCAAGATTTCTCGGGAGTAAAAGAGCAGTACTTC
.	.	TRBV28	TRBJ2-7	CASSFSLAGLSYEQYF	TGTGCCAGCAGTTTCTCCCTCGCGGGACTCTCCTACGAGCAGTACTTC
.	.	TRBV28	TRBJ2-6	CASSLSLSGANVLTF	TGTGCCAGCAGTTTATCATTGTCTGGGGCCAACGTCCTGACTTTC
.	.	TRBV20-1	TRBJ2-6	CSARSPGSGSGANVLTF	TGCAGTGCGAGATCCCCGGGATCTGGCTCTGGGGCCAACGTCCTGACTTTC
few	.	TRBV2	TRBJ1-1	CASSELGDTEAFF	TGTGCCAGCAGTGAATTGGGTGACACTGAAGCTTTCTTT
.	.	TRBV9	TRBJ1-6	CASSAHGNSNSPLHF	TGTGCCAGCAGCGCCCACGGTAACAGCAATTCACCCCTCCACTTT
.	TRBD1	TRBV2	TRBJ1-5	CASRRTGSNQPQHF	TGTGCCAGCAGGAGGACAGGGAGCAATCAGCCCCAGCATTTT
few	.	TRBV7-2	TRBJ2-1	CASSFSMGSSYNEQFF	TGTGCCAGCAGCTTTTCTATGGGGAGCTCCTACAATGAGCAGTTCTTC
few	.	TRBV28	TRBJ1-3	CASSAQGNTIYF	TGTGCCAGCTCGGCCCAAGGAAACACCATATATTTT
.	.	TRBV11-2	TRBJ1-2	CASSLEIGSPYYTF	TGTGCCAGCAGCTTAGAGATCGGAAGTCCTTACTACACCTTC
medium-sized	TRBD1	TRBV10-3	TRBJ2-7	CAVAGTGNEQYF	TGTGCCGTAGCCGGGACAGGGAACGAGCAGTACTTC
.	.	TRBV7-2	TRBJ1-5	CASSRGGQPQHF	TGTGCCAGCAGCCGGGGCGGCCAGCCCCAGCATTTT
.	TRBD1	TRBV7-2	TRBJ1-3	CASSLGQGAMTGNTIYF	TGTGCCAGCAGCTTAGGACAGGGGGCGATGACTGGAAACACCATATATTTT
few	.	TRBV5-4	TRBJ1-2	CASSLVGGTYGYTF	TGTGCCAGCAGCTTAGTGGGGGGGACTTATGGCTACACCTTC
.	TRBD1	TRBV7-9	TRBJ2-7	CASSDIRTGGSYEQYF	TGTGCCAGCAGCGATATACGGACAGGGGGCTCCTACGAGCAGTACTTC
medium-sized	.	TRBV7-2	TRBJ2-5	CASSLSLGETQYF	TGTGCCAGCAGCCTGAGTCTCGGGGAGACCCAGTACTTC
once	.	TRBV4-3	TRBJ1-2	CASSQDRGPGGGDGYTF	TGCGCCAGCAGCCAAGATCGGGGGCCGGGGGGCGGAGATGGCTACACCTTC
few	.	TRBV6-2/TRBV6-3	TRBJ1-2	CASSYEAARGYTF	TGTGCCAGCAGTTATGAGGCCGCTAGGGGCTACACCTTC
.	.	TRBV28	TRBJ1-1	CASSEQAGLTEAFF	TGTGCCAGCAGTGAACAGGCCGGGTTGACTGAAGCTTTCTTT
few	.	TRBV6-2/TRBV6-3	TRBJ1-6	CASSYSRTDGLTVNSPLHF	TGTGCCAGCAGTTACTCCCGGACAGACGGACTGACGGTTAATTCACCCCTCCACTTT
few	.	TRBV30	TRBJ1-1	CAWSVLRGGGGTEAFF	TGTGCCTGGAGTGTACTTCGTGGTGGGGGGGGCACTGAAGCTTTCTTT
few	.	TRBV6-2/TRBV6-3	TRBJ2-5	CASSRVPRFQETQYF	TGTGCCAGCAGTCGGGTGCCCAGATTCCAAGAGACCCAGTACTTC
few	.	TRBV4-2	TRBJ1-3	CASSQVTGRVMTGNTIYF	TGTGCCAGCAGCCAAGTAACAGGGAGGGTGATGACTGGAAACACCATATATTTT
once	TRBD1	TRBV12-3/TRBV12-4	TRBJ2-5	CASGDRAEEIQYF	TGTGCCAGCGGAGACAGGGCCGAAGAGATCCAGTACTTC
few	TRBD2	TRBV6-1	TRBJ2-7	CASKNGLAGSYEQYF	TGTGCCAGTAAGAACGGACTAGCGGGTTCCTACGAGCAGTACTTC
.	.	TRBV20-1	TRBJ2-7	CSASNTAAYEQYF	TGCAGTGCTAGTAACACGGCAGCCTACGAGCAGTACTTC
.	TRBD2	TRBV20-1	TRBJ2-5	CSARPTSGAPRETQYF	TGCAGTGCTAGACCAACTAGCGGAGCCCCTCGAGAGACCCAGTACTTC
few	TRBD1	TRBV2	TRBJ1-2	CARGGTANYGYTF	TGTGCCAGGGGTGGGACAGCAAACTATGGCTACACCTTC
few	TRBD1	TRBV18	TRBJ2-7	CASSPAGTGHEQYF	TGTGCCAGCTCACCGGCCGGGACAGGGCACGAGCAGTACTTC
once	.	TRBV18	TRBJ2-7	CASSPSSLSSYEQYF	TGTGCCAGCTCACCATCGTCTCTCAGCTCCTACGAGCAGTACTTC